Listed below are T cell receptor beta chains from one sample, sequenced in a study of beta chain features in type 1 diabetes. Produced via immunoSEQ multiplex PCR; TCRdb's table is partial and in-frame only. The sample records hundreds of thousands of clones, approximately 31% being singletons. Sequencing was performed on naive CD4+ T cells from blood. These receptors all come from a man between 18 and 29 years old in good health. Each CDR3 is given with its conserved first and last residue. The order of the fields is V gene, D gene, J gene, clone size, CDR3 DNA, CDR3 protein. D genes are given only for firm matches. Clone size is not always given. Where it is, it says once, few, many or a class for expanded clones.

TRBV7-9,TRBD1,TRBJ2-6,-,TGTGCCAGCAGTCACGACAGGGCCAGGGCCAACGTCCTGACTTTC,CASSHDRARANVLTF
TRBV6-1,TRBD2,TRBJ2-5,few,TGTGCCAGCAGTGAACTAGCGGGAGGGCCGACCCAGTACTTC,CASSELAGGPTQYF
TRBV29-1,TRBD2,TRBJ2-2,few,TGCAGCGTGGGGACTAGCGGGAACACCGGGGAGCTGTTTTTT,CSVGTSGNTGELFF
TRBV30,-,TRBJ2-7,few,TGTGCCTGGCGACCTGATGTCTACGAGCAGTACTTC,CAWRPDVYEQYF
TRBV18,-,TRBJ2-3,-,TGTGCCAGCTCGTACAACGTGGCAGATACGCAGTATTTT,CASSYNVADTQYF
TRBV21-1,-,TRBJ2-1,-,TGTGCCAGCAGCAAAGTCGGGAGGTCCTACAATGAGCAGTTCTTC,CASSKVGRSYNEQFF
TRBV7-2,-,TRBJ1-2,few,TGTGCCAGCAGCCAGCCGGGTCGGGGTGGCTACACCTTC,CASSQPGRGGYTF
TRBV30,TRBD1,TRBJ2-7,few,TGTGCCTGGAGGGGGGACAGGGTTACCTACGAGCAGTACTTC,CAWRGDRVTYEQYF
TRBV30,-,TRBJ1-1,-,TGTGCCTGGAGTGTTGGGGCTGAAGCTTTCTTT,CAWSVGAEAFF
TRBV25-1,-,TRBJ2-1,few,TGTGCCAGCAGTGCTTACTTCGCTGGGGAGCAGTTCTTC,CASSAYFAGEQFF
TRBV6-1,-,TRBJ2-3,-,TGTGCCAGCCTCCCGACTAGCACAGATACGCAGTATTTT,CASLPTSTDTQYF
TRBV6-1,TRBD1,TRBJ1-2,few,TGTGCCAGCAGCGCGCCGGGACAGGGGAGCTATGGCTACACCTTC,CASSAPGQGSYGYTF